This T cell receptor beta chain is from a study of blood T cells in healthy people across ages. Looking at the study overall: For every two T cells, template switching captured about one barcoded beta molecule.

The CDR3 length is 14 residues. V shed 4 bases and J shed 6 bases, with 12 bases lying between them. CDR1 is KGHDR, CDR2 SFDVKD, per germline. The authors isolated at least 7 million PBMCs per sample. Total RNA was isolated from each sample in quantities of at least 6 micrograms. A J-beta primer mix and a sample-barcoded 5' primer were used in a second PCR of about 7 to 12 cycles. MiXCR, applied by TCRdb to the 5' RACE reads, yields one record per CDR3 protein. The data hold around 1,000,000 distinct CDR3 sequences, with approximately 25% observed a single time. In addition, the sample was reused for a study of T cells of mothers and their children. As reported in that work: Detection of persistent microchimeric T cell clones did not occur.

The clonotype originates from a girl aged 2 to 9 in good health. Source material: blood. The rearrangement joins TRBV24-1 to TRBJ2-4; perhaps D is TRBD1 or TRBD2 (5 bases each). CDR3 DNA: TGTGCCACCAGTGACCCCCGAGGGGCAAACATTCAGTACTTC. Its translation is CATSDPRGANIQYF.